The 4 T cell receptor beta chains presented below share a single source sample, sequenced in a study of T cells expressing NK-cell markers. From its re-call of the 5' RACE reads, TCRdb lists each CDR3 protein once, without DNA. Recorded for this sample: about 550,000 distinct CDR3 sequences. Sequences were obtained from blood T cells: a sorted CD56 or NKG2C T cell subset, CD4+ or CD8+ T cells, or bulk PBMC T cells (not recorded which). All receptors derive from a man younger than 35 in good health.

The chain couples TRBV12-3 or TRBV12-4 to TRBJ2-1; the TRBD2 assignment by TCRdb is unverifiable without DNA. The CDR3 loop spans 15 amino acids. The CDR3 is CASSETGTSSNEQFF.

The chain recombines TRBV12-3 or TRBV12-4 with TRBJ2-5; absent DNA, TCRdb's TRBD2 call cannot be checked. This CDR3 spans 18 amino acids. The CDR3 sequence: CASSLRPFTSGAQETQYF.

The V and J genes are TRBV29-1 and TRBJ1-1. The CDR3 has 13 residues. The germline CDR1 and CDR2 sequences are SQVTM and ANQGSEA. CDR3 sequence: CSVDGMSGSWAFF.

The chain uses TRBV12-3 or TRBV12-4 and TRBJ2-2; TCRdb picks TRBD1, but there is no DNA to check that call. CDR3 length: 16 amino acids. The chain's CDR3 is CASSQPGQGVPGELFF.